The 3 T cell receptor beta chains below all came from one sample that was sequenced in a study of blood T cells in healthy people across ages. With a J-beta primer mix and a sample-barcoded 5' primer, a second PCR ran about 7 to 11 cycles. TCRdb processed the 5' RACE reads anew with MiXCR; each CDR3 protein has one entry. This repertoire shows about 1,400,000 distinct CDR3 sequences, around 59% found once; its top ten account for 6.5% to 8.5%. What was sequenced was blood. Every receptor here comes from a young man in good health.

The chain employs TRBV7-9 and TRBJ1-4; TRBD1 agrees at 7 bases. Unmatched junction bases numbered 13, after V lost 7 bases and J lost 8 bases. This CDR3 spans 15 amino acids. Germline V CDR1 and CDR2: SEHNR, FQNEAQ (reference sequence). The CDR3 sequence: CASNKGTVEEEKLFF. CDR3 in DNA: TGTGCCAGCAACAAAGGGACAGTCGAAGAAGAAAAACTGTTTTTT.

This clonotype was picked up a small number of times. The chain has TRBV4-1 and TRBJ2-7; 10 bases map to TRBD1. The CDR3 sequence is 16 residues long. V was pared by 0 bases and J by 4 bases, with 6 bases of the junction left unmatched. Germline V lookup: CDR1 MGHRA, CDR2 YSYEKL. CDR3 residues: CASSQDKGQGDYEQYF. The CDR3 DNA follows: TGCGCCAGCAGCCAAGATAAAGGACAGGGGGATTACGAGCAGTACTTC.

This clonotype was observed a single time. CDR3 nucleotides: TGTGCCATCAGTAAGAGGCCAGGGGGTCCTAAACAGCCCCAGCATTTT. Amino acid sequence: CAISKRPGGPKQPQHF. V usage is TRBV10-3 and J usage is TRBJ1-5, with 7 positions matching TRBD1. Germline V lookup: CDR1 ENHRY, CDR2 SYGVKD. With 5 bases clipped from V and 7 bases from J, the junction kept 14 bases outside the gene matches. This CDR3 comprises 16 residues.